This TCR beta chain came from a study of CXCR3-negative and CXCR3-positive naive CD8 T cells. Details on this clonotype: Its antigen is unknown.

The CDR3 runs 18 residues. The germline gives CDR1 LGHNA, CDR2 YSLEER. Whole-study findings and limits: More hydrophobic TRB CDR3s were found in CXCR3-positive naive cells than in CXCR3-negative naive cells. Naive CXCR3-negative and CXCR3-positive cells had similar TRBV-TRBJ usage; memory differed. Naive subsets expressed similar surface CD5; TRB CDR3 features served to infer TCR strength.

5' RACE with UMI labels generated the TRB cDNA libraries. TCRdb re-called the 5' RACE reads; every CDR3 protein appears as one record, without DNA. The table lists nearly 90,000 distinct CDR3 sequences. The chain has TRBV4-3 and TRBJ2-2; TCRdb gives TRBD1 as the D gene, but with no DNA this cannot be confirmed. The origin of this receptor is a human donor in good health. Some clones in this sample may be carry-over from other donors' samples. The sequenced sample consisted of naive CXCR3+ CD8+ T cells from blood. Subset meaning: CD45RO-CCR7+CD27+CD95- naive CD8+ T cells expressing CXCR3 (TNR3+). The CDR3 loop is CASSPEGTGAAERGELFF.